This is a list of T cell receptor beta chains from one sample in a study of CD8+CD57+ T cells in acquired aplastic anemia. TCRdb used MiXCR to reprocess the reads, holding one entry per CDR3 protein. Among 160,000 or so distinct CDR3 sequences listed, less than 50% were seen once. The sample comprised sorted CD4+, CD8+, or CD8+CD57+ T cells (not recorded which) from PBMCs. These receptors all stem from a human donor with aplastic anemia. Each CDR3 is given without its conserved first and last residue. Clone size is not always given. Where it is, it says once, few, many or a class for expanded clones.

abundance	v_gene	j_gene	CDR3aa
many	TRBV11-2	TRBJ2-7	ASSLDSSGTLYEQY
-	TRBV5-6	TRBJ1-1	ASSSLEGTEAF
-	TRBV15	TRBJ2-2	ATTPQRAGELF
few	TRBV15	TRBJ1-2	ATSSSSGVGYT
many	TRBV9	TRBJ2-7	ASSPISTGYEQY
-	TRBV5-1	TRBJ1-1	ASTKGETEAF
-	TRBV12-3/TRBV12-4	TRBJ1-1	ASSFDFARDTEAF
few	TRBV5-1	TRBJ2-3	ASSSNVLSTDTQY
-	TRBV14	TRBJ2-7	ASSQGPGSFYEQY
-	TRBV5-1	TRBJ2-2	ASSQALGPSTVTGELF
-	TRBV20-1	TRBJ2-7	SASGDSNYEQY
many	TRBV7-9	TRBJ2-3	ASSLGTGHTDTQY
many	TRBV5-6	TRBJ2-1	ASSSSEVTKQF
many	TRBV30	TRBJ2-3	AWSVGQGPDTQY
many	TRBV7-3	TRBJ2-1	ASSPGSLSMRNEQF